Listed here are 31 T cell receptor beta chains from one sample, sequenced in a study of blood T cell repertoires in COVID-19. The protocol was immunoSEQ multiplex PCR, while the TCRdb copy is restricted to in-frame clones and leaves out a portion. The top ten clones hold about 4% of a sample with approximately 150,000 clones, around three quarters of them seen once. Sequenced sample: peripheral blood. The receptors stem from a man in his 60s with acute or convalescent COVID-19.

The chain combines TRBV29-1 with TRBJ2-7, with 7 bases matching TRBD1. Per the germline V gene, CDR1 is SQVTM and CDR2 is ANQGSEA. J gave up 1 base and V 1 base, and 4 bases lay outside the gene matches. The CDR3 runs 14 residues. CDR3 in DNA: TGCAGCGTTGAAGCATTGACAGGGTCCTACGAGCAGTACTTC. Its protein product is CSVEALTGSYEQYF.

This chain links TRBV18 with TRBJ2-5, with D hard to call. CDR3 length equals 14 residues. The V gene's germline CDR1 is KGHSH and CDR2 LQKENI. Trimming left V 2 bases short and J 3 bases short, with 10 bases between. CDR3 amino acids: CASSPWSLEETQYF. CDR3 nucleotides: TGTGCCAGCTCACCATGGAGCCTAGAAGAGACCCAGTACTTC.

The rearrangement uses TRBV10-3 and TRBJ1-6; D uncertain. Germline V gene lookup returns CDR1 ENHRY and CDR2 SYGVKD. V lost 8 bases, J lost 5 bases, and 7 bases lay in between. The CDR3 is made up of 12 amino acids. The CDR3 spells CAIGGNNSPLHF. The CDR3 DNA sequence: TGTGCCATCGGCGGGAATAATTCACCCCTCCACTTT.

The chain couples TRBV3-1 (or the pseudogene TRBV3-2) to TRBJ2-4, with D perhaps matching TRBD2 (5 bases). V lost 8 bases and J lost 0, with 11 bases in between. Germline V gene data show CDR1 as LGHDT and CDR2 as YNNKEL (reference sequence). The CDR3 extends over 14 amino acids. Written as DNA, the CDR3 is TGTGCCAGCGGGTTCGGAGGAGCCAAAAACATTCAGTACTTC. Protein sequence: CASGFGGAKNIQYF.

The CDR3 sequence: CASRDQGALWYGYTF. The CDR3 DNA sequence: TGTGCCAGCAGGGATCAGGGGGCCCTTTGGTATGGCTACACCTTC. This rearrangement joins TRBV6-5 to TRBJ1-2, with 8 bases aligning to TRBD1. Germline CDR1 is MNHEY and CDR2 is SVGAGI. V gave up 6 bases and J gave up 5 bases; unmatched junction bases: 11. The CDR3 sequence is 15 residues long.

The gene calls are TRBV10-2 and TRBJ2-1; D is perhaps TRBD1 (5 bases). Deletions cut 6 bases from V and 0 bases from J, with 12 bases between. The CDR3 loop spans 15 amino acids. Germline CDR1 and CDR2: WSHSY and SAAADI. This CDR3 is CASRSGASSYNEQFF. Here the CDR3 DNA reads TGCGCCAGCAGAAGTGGGGCGAGCTCCTACAATGAGCAGTTCTTC.

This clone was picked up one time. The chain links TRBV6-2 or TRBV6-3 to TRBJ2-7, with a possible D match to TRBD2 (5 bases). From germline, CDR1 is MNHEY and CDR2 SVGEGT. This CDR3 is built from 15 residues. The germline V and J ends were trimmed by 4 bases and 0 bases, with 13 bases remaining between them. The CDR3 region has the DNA TGTGCCAGCAGTTCCCGAAAGCGGAGCTCCTACGAGCAGTACTTC. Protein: CASSSRKRSSYEQYF.

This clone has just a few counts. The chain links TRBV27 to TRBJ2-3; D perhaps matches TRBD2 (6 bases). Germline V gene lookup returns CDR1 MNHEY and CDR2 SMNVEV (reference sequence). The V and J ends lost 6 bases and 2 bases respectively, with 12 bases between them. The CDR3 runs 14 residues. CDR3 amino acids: CASRLGLYTDTQYF. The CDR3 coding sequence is TGTGCCAGCAGACTGGGACTTTACACAGATACGCAGTATTTT.

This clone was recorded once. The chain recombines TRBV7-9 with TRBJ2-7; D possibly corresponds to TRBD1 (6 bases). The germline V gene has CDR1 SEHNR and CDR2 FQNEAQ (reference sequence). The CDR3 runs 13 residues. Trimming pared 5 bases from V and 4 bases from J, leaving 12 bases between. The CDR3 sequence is CASSQTGPYEQYF. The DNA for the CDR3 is TGTGCCAGCAGCCAGACAGGACCGTACGAGCAGTACTTC.

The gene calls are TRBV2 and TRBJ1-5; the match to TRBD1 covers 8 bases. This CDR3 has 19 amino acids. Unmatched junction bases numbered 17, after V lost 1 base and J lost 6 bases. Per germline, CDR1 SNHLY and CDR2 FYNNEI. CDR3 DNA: TGTGCCAGCAGTGAAGGGACTCTGGACAGGGCTTCGTGGGGTCAGCCCCAGCATTTT. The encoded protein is CASSEGTLDRASWGQPQHF.

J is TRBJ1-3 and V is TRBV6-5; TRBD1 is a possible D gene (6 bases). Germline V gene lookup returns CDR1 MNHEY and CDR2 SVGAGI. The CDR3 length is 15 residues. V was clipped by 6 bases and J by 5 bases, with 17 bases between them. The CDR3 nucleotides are TGTGCCAGCAGAAGGAACCGGGACAACAGAAACACCATATATTTT. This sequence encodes CASRRNRDNRNTIYF.

CDR3 residues: CASTYGTGAYEQYF. DNA of the CDR3: TGTGCCAGCACCTACGGGACAGGGGCCTACGAGCAGTACTTC. The genes are TRBV7-2 and TRBJ2-7; 10 positions match TRBD1. Germline V gives CDR1 SGHTA, CDR2 FQGNSA. V lost 7 bases, J lost 2 bases, and 5 bases stayed unmatched. The CDR3 is 14 amino acids.

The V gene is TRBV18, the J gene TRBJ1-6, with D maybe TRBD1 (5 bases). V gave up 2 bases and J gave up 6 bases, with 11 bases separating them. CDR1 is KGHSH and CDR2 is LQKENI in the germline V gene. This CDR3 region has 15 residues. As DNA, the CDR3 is TGTGCCAGCTCACCAACCGGGGGTGGTAATTCACCCCTCCACTTT. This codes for CASSPTGGGNSPLHF.

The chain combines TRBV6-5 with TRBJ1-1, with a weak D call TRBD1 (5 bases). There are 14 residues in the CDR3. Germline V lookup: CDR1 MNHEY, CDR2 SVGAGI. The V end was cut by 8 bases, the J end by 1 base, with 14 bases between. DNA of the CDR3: TGTGCCAGCTGCTCGGCAGGGTCGAACACTGAAGCTTTCTTT. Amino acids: CASCSAGSNTEAFF.

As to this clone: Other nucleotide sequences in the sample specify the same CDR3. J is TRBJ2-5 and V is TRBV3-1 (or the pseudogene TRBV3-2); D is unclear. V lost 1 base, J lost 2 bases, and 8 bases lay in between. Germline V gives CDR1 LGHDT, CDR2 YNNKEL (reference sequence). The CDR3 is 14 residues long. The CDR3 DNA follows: TGTGCCAGCAGCCAAGGTCCGCGGCAAGAGACCCAGTACTTC. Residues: CASSQGPRQETQYF.

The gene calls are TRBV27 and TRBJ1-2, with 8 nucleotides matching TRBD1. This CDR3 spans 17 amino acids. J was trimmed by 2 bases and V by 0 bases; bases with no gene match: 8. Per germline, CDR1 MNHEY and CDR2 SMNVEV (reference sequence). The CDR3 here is CASSLSRWRQGNYGYTF. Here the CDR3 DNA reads TGTGCCAGCAGTTTATCAAGGTGGAGACAGGGGAACTATGGCTACACCTTC.

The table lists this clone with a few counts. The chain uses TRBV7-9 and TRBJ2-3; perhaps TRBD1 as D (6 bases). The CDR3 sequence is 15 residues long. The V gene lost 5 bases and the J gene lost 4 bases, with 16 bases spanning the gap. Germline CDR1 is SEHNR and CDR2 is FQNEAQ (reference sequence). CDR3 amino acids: CASSLGQFLADTQYF. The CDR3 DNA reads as TGTGCCAGCAGCCTAGGACAGTTTCTGGCAGATACGCAGTATTTT. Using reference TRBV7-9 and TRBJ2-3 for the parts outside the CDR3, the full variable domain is DTGVSQNPRHKITKRGQNVTFRCDPISEHNRLYWYRQTLGQGPEFLTYFQNEAQLEKSRLLSDRFSAERPKGSFSTLEIQRTEQGDSAMYLCASSLGQFLADTQYFGPGTRLTVL.

The CDR3 loop is CASRDSLNEKLFF. In nucleotides, the CDR3 is TGTGCCAGCAGGGACAGCCTCAATGAAAAACTGTTTTTT. The rearrangement links TRBV3-1 (or the pseudogene TRBV3-2) to TRBJ1-4, with a tentative D call TRBD1 (6 bases). V was clipped by 6 bases and J by 5 bases, with 10 bases between them. The CDR3 consists of 13 residues. Germline V CDR1 and CDR2: LGHDT, YNNKEL (reference sequence).

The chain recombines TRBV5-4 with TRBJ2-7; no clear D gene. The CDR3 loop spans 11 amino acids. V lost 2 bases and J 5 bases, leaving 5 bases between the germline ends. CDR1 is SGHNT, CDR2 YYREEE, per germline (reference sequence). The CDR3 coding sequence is TGTGCCAGCAGCTTTAATAACGAGCAGTACTTC. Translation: CASSFNNEQYF. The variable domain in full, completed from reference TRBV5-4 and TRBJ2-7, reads ETGVTQSPTHLIKTRGQQVTLRCSSQSGHNTVSWYQQALGQGPQFIFQYYREEENGRGNFPPRFSGLQFPNYSSELNVNALELDDSALYLCASSFNNEQYFGPGTRLTVT.

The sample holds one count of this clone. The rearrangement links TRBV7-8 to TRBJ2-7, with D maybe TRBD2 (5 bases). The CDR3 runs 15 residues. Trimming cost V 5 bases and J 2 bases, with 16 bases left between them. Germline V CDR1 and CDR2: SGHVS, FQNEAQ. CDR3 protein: CASSPWVSGTYEQYF. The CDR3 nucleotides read TGTGCCAGCAGCCCCTGGGTCAGCGGTACCTACGAGCAGTACTTC.

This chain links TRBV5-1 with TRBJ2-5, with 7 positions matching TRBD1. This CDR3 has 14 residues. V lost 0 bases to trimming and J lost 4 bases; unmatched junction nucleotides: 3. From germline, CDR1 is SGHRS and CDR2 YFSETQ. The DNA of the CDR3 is TGCGCCAGCAGCTTGGGACAGGGCGCAGAGACCCAGTACTTC. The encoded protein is CASSLGQGAETQYF. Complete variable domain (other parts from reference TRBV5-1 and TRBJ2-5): KAGVTQTPRYLIKTRGQQVTLSCSPISGHRSVSWYQQTPGQGLQFLFEYFSETQRNKGNFPGRFSGRQFSNSRSEMNVSTLELGDSALYLCASSLGQGAETQYFGPGTRLLVL.

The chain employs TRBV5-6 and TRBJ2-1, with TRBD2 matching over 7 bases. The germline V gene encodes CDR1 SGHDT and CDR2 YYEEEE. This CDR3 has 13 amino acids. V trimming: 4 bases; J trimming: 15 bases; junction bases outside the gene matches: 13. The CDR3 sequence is CASSRPGEGMPFF. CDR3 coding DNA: TGTGCCAGCAGCCGGCCGGGGGAGGGAATGCCGTTCTTC.

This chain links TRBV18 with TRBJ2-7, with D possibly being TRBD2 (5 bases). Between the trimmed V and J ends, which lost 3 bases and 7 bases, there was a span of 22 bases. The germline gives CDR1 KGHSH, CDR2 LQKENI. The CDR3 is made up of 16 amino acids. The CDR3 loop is CASSPSSVLRASEQYF. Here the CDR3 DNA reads TGTGCCAGCTCACCCTCAAGCGTTCTGAGGGCCTCAGAGCAGTACTTC.

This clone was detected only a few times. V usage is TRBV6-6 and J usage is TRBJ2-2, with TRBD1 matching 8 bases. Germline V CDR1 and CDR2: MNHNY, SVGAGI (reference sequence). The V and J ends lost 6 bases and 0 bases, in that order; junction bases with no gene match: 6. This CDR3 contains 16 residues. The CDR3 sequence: CASSRGQGANTGELFF. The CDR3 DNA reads TGTGCCAGCAGCCGCGGACAGGGCGCGAACACCGGGGAGCTGTTTTTT.

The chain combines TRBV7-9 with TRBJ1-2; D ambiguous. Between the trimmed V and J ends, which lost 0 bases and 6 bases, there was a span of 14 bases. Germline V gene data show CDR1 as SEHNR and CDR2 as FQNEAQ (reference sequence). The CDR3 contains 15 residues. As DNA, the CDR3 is TGTGCCAGCAGCTTAGCATTCCCCGGGAGTAATGGCTACACCTTC. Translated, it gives CASSLAFPGSNGYTF. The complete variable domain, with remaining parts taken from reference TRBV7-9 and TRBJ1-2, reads DTGVSQNPRHKITKRGQNVTFRCDPISEHNRLYWYRQTLGQGPEFLTYFQNEAQLEKSRLLSDRFSAERPKGSFSTLEIQRTEQGDSAMYLCASSLAFPGSNGYTFGSGTRLTVV.

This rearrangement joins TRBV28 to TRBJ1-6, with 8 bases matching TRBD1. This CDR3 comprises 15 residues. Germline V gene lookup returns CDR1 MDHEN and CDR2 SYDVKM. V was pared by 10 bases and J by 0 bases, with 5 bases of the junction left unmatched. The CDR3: CATRTGSSYNSPLHF. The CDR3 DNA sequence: TGTGCCACCCGGACAGGGAGCTCCTATAATTCACCCCTCCACTTT.

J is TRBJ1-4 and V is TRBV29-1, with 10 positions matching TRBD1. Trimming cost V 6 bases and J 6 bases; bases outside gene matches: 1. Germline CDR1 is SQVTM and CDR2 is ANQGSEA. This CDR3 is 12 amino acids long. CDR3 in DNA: TGCAGCGTGGGACAGGGGTATGAAAAACTGTTTTTT. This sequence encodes CSVGQGYEKLFF.

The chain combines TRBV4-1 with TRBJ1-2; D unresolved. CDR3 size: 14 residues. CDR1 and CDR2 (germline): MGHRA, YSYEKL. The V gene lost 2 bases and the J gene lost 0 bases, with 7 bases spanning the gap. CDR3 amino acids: CASSQHRSNYGYTF. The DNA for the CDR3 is TGCGCCAGCAGCCAACACAGATCTAACTATGGCTACACCTTC.

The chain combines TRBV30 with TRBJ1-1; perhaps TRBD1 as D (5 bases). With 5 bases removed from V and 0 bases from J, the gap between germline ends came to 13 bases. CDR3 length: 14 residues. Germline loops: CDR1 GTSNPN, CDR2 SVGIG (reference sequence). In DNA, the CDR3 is TGTGCCTGGGGAGAGACAGTCATGAACACTGAAGCTTTCTTT. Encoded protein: CAWGETVMNTEAFF. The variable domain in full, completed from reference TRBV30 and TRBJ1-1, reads SQTIHQWPATLVQPVGSPLSLECTVEGTSNPNLYWYRQAAGRGLQLLFYSVGIGQISSEVPQNLSASRPQDRQFILSSKKLLLSDSGFYLCAWGETVMNTEAFFGQGTRLTVV.

In DNA form, the CDR3 reads TGCGCCAGCAGCCGGAATAGCGAGAGCTCCTACGAGCAGTACTTC. Translating it yields CASSRNSESSYEQYF. This chain joins TRBV5-1 and TRBJ2-7; TRBD2 might be the D (5 bases). Deletions cut 4 bases from V and 0 bases from J, with 14 bases between. Germline CDR1 SGHRS, CDR2 YFSETQ. The CDR3 sequence is 15 residues long.

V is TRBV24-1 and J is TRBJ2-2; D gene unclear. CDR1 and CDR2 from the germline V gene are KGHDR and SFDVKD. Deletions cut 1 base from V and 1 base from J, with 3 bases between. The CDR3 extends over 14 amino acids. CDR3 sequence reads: CATSDFQNTGELFF. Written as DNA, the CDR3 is TGTGCCACCAGTGATTTCCAGAACACCGGGGAGCTGTTTTTT.